This entry lists 19 T cell receptor beta chains sequenced from one sample in a study of T-cell reconstitution after alpha-beta-depleted transplantation in children listed by TCRdb under 2016. Receptor amplification or capture employed PCR. Sequencing took place on an Illumina HiSeq 2500. TCR libraries were prepared with molecular barcoding, using unique molecular identifiers to normalize TCRbeta repertoire quantification. TCRdb itself trimmed the public reads at Q25 with fastp, ran MiXCR and retained productive beta chains. Every CDR3 protein is listed once, alongside the most common genes and DNA of its rows. The sample includes some 520,000 distinct CDR3 sequences, with 32% observed a single time. Together, the top ten hold under 3% of the sample. The material was PBMCs from the stem cell graft donor, obtained from the stem cell graft. Receptors originate from a human donor who donated a stem cell graft to a child with aplastic anemia.

This clonotype was counted a few times. The V gene is TRBV28, the J gene TRBJ1-1; 7 bases line up with TRBD1. The J segment lost 0 bases and the V segment lost 8 bases, leaving 15 bases of the junction unmatched. CDR3 size: 17 residues. CDR1 MDHEN and CDR2 SYDVKM come from the germline V gene. The CDR3 here is CASDQTGQGVMNTEAFF. DNA of the CDR3: TGTGCCAGCGACCAGACGGGGCAGGGGGTGATGAACACTGAAGCTTTCTTT.

On this clonotype: At one end the junction does not follow the germline gene, possibly because of a read error. This rearrangement joins TRBV10-2 to TRBJ1-2, with 7 nucleotides matching TRBD1. The CDR3 contains 16 residues. CDR1 is WSHSY and CDR2 is SAAADI in the germline V gene. Here the CDR3 reads CASSPTKTGTPYGHTF. CDR3 sequence (DNA): TGCGCCAGCAGTCCAACAAAGACAGGGACCCCCTATGGCCACACCTTC.

The chain uses TRBV4-2 and TRBJ2-2; unclear D gene. V lost 4 bases, J lost 0 bases, and 18 bases lay in between. The CDR3 consists of 18 residues. Germline assignment: CDR1 LGHNA and CDR2 YNFKEQ. The DNA of the CDR3 is TGTGCCAGCAGCCCCGGAATTATGGCTGCCGCGAACACCGGGGAGCTGTTTTTT. Protein: CASSPGIMAAANTGELFF.

This chain uses TRBV11-2 with TRBJ2-5; D possibly corresponds to TRBD2 (6 bases). The CDR3 length is 16 residues. The V end was cut by 1 base, the J end by 4 bases, with 16 bases between. CDR1 is SGHAT, CDR2 FQNNGV, per germline. Written as DNA, the CDR3 is TGTGCCAGCAGCTTAGGGGAGACACCGCGGGGAGAGACCCAGTACTTC. Protein product: CASSLGETPRGETQYF.

J is TRBJ1-5 and V is TRBV20-1; TRBD1 agrees at 7 bases. The CDR3 loop spans 13 amino acids. In germline, CDR1 is DFQATT, CDR2 SNEGSKA (reference sequence). V lost 3 bases and J lost 6; bases outside the gene matches: 5. CDR3 sequence reads: CSASLRGGQPQHF. CDR3 in DNA: TGCAGTGCTAGTCTCAGGGGGGGTCAGCCCCAGCATTTT.

The CDR3 DNA sequence: TGTGCCAGCAGGAGGTCAGGGGATGAGCAGTTCTTC. This codes for CASRRSGDEQFF. V is TRBV2 and J is TRBJ2-1, with D possibly being TRBD1 (6 bases). Germline V gives CDR1 SNHLY, CDR2 FYNNEI. This CDR3 has 12 residues. Trimming cost V 6 bases and J 8 bases, with 11 bases left between them.

The sample holds a few counts of this clonotype. The chain couples TRBV29-1 to TRBJ2-1; maybe TRBD2 (6 bases). The CDR3 spans 15 residues. The germline V gene has CDR1 SQVTM and CDR2 ANQGSEA. V was clipped by 3 bases and J by 0 bases, with 12 bases between them. The CDR3 sequence: CSVDKRASSYNEQFF. CDR3 nucleotides: TGCAGCGTTGATAAGCGGGCCAGCTCCTACAATGAGCAGTTCTTC.

This chain joins TRBV9 and TRBJ2-1; 8 nucleotides line up with TRBD1. The V gene's germline CDR1 is SGDLS and CDR2 YYNGEE. The CDR3 has 15 amino acids. V shed 0 bases, J shed 5 bases, and the junction held 4 bases outside the gene matches. CDR3 in DNA: TGTGCCAGCAGCGTAGGGGGACAGGCCAACAATGAGCAGTTCTTC. This translates into CASSVGGQANNEQFF.

V gene TRBV7-2 combines with J gene TRBJ2-7; unclear D gene. This CDR3 is built from 13 residues. V was cut by 5 bases and J by 2 bases, with 10 bases left in between. Germline CDR1 is SGHTA and CDR2 is FQGNSA. CDR3 sequence reads: CASSQTNTYEQYV. CDR3 DNA sequence: TGTGCCAGCAGCCAGACAAATACCTACGAGCAGTACGTC.

The rearrangement links TRBV24-1 to TRBJ2-5; unclear D gene. The CDR3 is made up of 11 amino acids. Germline assignment: CDR1 KGHDR and CDR2 SFDVKD. V was pared by 3 bases and J by 3 bases, with 1 base between. The chain's CDR3 is CATSDEETQYF. CDR3 DNA sequence: TGTGCCACCAGTGATGAAGAGACCCAGTACTTC.

This clonotype was detected a few times. J is TRBJ2-2 and V is TRBV10-3; the D is unclear. CDR3 size: 13 residues. Per the germline V gene, CDR1 is ENHRY and CDR2 is SYGVKD. Between the trimmed V and J ends, which lost 3 bases and 5 bases, there was a span of 7 bases. The CDR3 bases are TGTGCCATCAGTGATCCGCGGACCGGGGAGCTGTTTTTT. This gives the protein CAISDPRTGELFF.

This chain connects TRBV29-1 to TRBJ2-3; the D is unclear. This CDR3 region has 12 residues. With 7 bases removed from V and 2 bases from J, the gap between germline ends came to 10 bases. Per the germline V gene, CDR1 is SQVTM and CDR2 is ANQGSEA. The CDR3 is CSATDATDTQYF. Here the CDR3 DNA reads TGCAGCGCCACTGACGCCACAGATACGCAGTATTTT.

V usage is TRBV7-2 and J usage is TRBJ1-2, with D possibly being TRBD1 (5 bases). The germline gives CDR1 SGHTA, CDR2 FQGNSA. The V gene lost 9 bases and the J gene lost 7 bases, with 18 bases spanning the gap. CDR3 length: 13 amino acids. The CDR3 coding sequence is TGTGCCAGTAATTTTAGGGGAGAGGGTGGCTACACCTTC. As protein: CASNFRGEGGYTF.

This clonotype was detected only a few times. The chain recombines TRBV20-1 with TRBJ1-4, with a possible D match to TRBD1 (6 bases). CDR3 size: 16 residues. The V end lost 0 bases, the J end lost 7 bases, and 18 bases lay between the germline ends. Germline V lookup: CDR1 DFQATT, CDR2 SNEGSKA (reference sequence). CDR3 coding DNA: TGCAGTGCTAGAGATTGGGGCCGGGGGGCTGGTGAAAAACTGTTTTTT. This gives the protein CSARDWGRGAGEKLFF.

This clonotype was detected only a few times. The V and J genes are TRBV20-1 and TRBJ2-3; D unresolved. The V end was cut by 0 bases, the J end by 7 bases, with 17 bases between. CDR3 length: 15 amino acids. Looked up from germline, CDR1 is DFQATT and CDR2 is SNEGSKA (reference sequence). In DNA, the CDR3 is TGCAGTGCTAGAGATCGGATAGGTAACCCTAATACGCAGTATTTT. This translates into CSARDRIGNPNTQYF.

The chain uses TRBV7-2 and TRBJ2-7; no firm D call. Deletions cut 5 bases from V and 0 bases from J, with 5 bases between. Germline CDR1 is SGHTA and CDR2 is FQGNSA. The CDR3 is 12 residues long. CDR3 nucleotides: TGTGCCAGCAGCCTCCACTCCTACGAGCAGTACTTC. Residues: CASSLHSYEQYF.

This clonotype was picked up a small number of times. The J gene is TRBJ2-1, the V gene TRBV10-3, with 14 positions matching TRBD2. The CDR3 length is 15 residues. Germline values: CDR1 ENHRY, CDR2 SYGVKD. Unmatched junction bases numbered 6, after V lost 6 bases and J lost 8 bases. CDR3 sequence reads: CAISGGTSGSYEQFF. Written as DNA, the CDR3 is TGTGCCATCAGCGGGGGGACTAGCGGGAGTTATGAGCAGTTCTTC.

The chain links TRBV18 to TRBJ2-7; the D gene is possibly TRBD1 (5 bases). CDR1 and CDR2 from the germline V gene are KGHSH and LQKENI. V was pared by 9 bases and J by 3 bases, with 15 bases between. This CDR3 has 13 amino acids. The CDR3 DNA reads as TGTGCCAGTTCCCCAGCGCAGGGCTACGAGCAGTACTTC. Translated: CASSPAQGYEQYF.

In its sample, this clonotype was seen a few times. The V gene is TRBV5-1, the J gene TRBJ2-3, with 8 bases lining up with TRBD1. This CDR3 is built from 16 residues. CDR1 and CDR2 from the germline V gene are SGHRS and YFSETQ. Trimming cost V 0 bases and J 2 bases; bases outside gene matches: 5. This CDR3 reads CASSLDLQGATDTQYF. The CDR3 coding sequence is TGCGCCAGCAGCTTGGATTTGCAGGGGGCCACAGATACGCAGTATTTT.